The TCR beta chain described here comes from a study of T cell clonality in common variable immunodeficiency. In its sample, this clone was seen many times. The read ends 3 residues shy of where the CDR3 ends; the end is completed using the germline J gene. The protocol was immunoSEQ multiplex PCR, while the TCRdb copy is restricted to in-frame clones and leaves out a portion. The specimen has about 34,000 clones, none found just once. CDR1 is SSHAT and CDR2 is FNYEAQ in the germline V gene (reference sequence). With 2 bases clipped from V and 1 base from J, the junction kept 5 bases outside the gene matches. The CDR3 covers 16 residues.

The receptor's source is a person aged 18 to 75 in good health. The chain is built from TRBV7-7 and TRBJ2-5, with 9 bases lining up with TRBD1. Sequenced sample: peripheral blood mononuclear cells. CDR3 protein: CASSLLSTGGQETQYF. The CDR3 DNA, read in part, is TGTGCCAGCAGCTTACTCTCGACAGGGGGCCAAGAGACC.